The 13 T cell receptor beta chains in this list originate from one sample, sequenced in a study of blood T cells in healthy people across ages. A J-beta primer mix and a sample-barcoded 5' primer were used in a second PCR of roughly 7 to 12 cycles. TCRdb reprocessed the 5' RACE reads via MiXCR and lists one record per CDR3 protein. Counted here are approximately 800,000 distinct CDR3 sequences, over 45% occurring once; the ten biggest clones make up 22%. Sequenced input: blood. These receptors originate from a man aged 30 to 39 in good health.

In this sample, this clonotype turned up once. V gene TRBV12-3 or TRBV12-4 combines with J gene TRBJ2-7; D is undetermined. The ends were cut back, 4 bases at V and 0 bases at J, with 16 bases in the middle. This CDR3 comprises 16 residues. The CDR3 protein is CASSSRTFRSSYEQYF. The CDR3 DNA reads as TGTGCCAGCAGTTCACGGACGTTTAGGAGCTCCTACGAGCAGTACTTC.

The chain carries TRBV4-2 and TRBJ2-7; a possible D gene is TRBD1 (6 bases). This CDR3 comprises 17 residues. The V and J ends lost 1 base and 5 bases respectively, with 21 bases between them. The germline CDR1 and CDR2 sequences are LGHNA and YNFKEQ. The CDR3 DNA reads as TGTGCCAGCAGCCAAGGCCAGAGCAGGGGTCGAACTCACGAGCAGTACTTC. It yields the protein CASSQGQSRGRTHEQYF.

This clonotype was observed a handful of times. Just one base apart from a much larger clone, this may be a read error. CDR3 amino acids: CASSSGDSLNTEAFF. The CDR3, as DNA: TGTGCCAGCAGTTCCGGGGACAGCCTGAACACTGAAGCTTTCTTT. J is TRBJ1-1 and V is TRBV6-6, with 7 bases lining up with TRBD1. The CDR3 loop spans 15 amino acids. J lost 0 bases, V lost 4 bases, and 5 bases had no gene match. Germline V gene sequence: CDR1 MNHNY, CDR2 SVGAGI (reference sequence).

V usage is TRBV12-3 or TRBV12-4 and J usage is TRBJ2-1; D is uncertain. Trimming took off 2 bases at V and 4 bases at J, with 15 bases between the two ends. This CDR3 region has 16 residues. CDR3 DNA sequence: TGTGCCAGCAGTTTACCCCGATCCGGGCCATACAATGAGCAGTTCTTC. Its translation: CASSLPRSGPYNEQFF.

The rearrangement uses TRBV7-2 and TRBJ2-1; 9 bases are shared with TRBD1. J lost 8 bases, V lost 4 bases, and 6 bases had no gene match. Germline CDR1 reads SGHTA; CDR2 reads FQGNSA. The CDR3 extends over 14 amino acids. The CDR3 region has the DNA TGTGCCAGCAGCTCAGGACAGGGGAGAGATGAGCAGTTCTTC. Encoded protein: CASSSGQGRDEQFF.

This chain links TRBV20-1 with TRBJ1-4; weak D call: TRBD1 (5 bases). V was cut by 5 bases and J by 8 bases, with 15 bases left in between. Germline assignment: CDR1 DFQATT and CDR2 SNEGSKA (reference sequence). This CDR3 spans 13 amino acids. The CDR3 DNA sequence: TGCAGTGCTGGGGCAGAGCATAGGGAAAAACTGTTTTTT. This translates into CSAGAEHREKLFF.

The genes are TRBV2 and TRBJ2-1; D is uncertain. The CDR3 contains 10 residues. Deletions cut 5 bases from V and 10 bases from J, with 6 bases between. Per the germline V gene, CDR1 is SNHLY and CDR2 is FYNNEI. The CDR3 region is CASSWREQFF. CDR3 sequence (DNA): TGTGCCAGCAGTTGGCGGGAGCAGTTCTTC.

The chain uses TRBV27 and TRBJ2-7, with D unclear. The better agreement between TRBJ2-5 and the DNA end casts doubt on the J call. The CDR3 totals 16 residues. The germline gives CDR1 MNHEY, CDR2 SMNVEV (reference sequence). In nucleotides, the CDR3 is TGTGCCAGCAGTCCCCCGGCCGGGCGGAAAGGGGAGACCCAGTACTTC. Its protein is CASSPPAGRKGETQYF.

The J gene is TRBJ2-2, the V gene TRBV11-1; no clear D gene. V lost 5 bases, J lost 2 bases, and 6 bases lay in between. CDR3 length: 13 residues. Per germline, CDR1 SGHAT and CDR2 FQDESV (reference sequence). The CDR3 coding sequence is TGTGCCAGCAGCCTTTACAACACCGGGGAGCTGTTTTTT. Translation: CASSLYNTGELFF.

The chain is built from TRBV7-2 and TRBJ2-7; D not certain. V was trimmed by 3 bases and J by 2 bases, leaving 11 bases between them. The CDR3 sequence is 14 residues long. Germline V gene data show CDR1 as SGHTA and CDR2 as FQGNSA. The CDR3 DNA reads TGTGCCAGCAGCTTCATGACACCAACCTACGAGCAGTACTTC. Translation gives CASSFMTPTYEQYF.

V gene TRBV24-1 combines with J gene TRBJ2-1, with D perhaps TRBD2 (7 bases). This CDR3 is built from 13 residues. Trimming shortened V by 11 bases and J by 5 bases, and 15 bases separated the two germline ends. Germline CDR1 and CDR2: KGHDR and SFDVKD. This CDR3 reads CAIAGDTNNEQFF. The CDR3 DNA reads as TGTGCCATCGCGGGGGACACCAACAATGAGCAGTTCTTC.

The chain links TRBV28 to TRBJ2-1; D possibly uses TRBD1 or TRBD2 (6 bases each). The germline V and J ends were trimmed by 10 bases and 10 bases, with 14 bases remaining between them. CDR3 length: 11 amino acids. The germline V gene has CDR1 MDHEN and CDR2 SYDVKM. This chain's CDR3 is CATRAGGEQFF. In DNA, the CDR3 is TGTGCCACCCGCGCCGGGGGCGAGCAGTTCTTC.

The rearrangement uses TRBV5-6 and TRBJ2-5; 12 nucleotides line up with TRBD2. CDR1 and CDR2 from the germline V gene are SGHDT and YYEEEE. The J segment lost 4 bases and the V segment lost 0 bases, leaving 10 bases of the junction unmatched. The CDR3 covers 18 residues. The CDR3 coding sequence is TGTGCCAGCAGCTTGGTGTGGACTAGCGGGGTAGTCGGAGAGACCCAGTACTTC. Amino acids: CASSLVWTSGVVGETQYF.